In this sample, the clone carrying this T cell receptor beta chain turned up a few times. The antigen remains unidentified. The junction had 10 bases not matched to a gene; V was cut back by 3 bases and J by 7 bases. This CDR3 comprises 14 residues. From germline, CDR1 is GTSNPN and CDR2 SVGIG (reference sequence). This specimen belongs to a study of beta chain features in type 1 diabetes. Central memory, naive, regulatory and stem cell-like memory CD4+ cells were sorted by CD45RO/CCR7/CD25/CD127/CD95/CD27. Reverse transcription of all isolated RNA meant that expressed TCRB transcripts were sequenced. The assay was immunoSEQ multiplex PCR, and TCRdb's table has in-frame clones only and misses some. The repertoire holds tens of thousands of clones, with roughly 31% as singletons. Study-level results: Fewer junction insertions and more nucleotide deletions appeared in type 1 diabetes patients. TCRB CDR3 length was moderately but significantly reduced in all four CD4+ subsets of Type 1 diabetes patients. Cells carrying high TCR expression could end up over-represented when cDNA is sequenced.

This sequence was found in a woman aged 18-29 years in good health. The sequencing sample was made of stem cell memory CD4+ T cells from blood. This chain joins TRBV30 and TRBJ1-2; 8 bases align to TRBD1. The CDR3 reads CAWRADRGWVGYTF. CDR3 nucleotide sequence: TGTGCCTGGAGAGCTGACAGGGGATGGGTTGGCTACACCTTC.